In its sample, the clone carrying this T cell receptor (beta chain) was seen a few times. Its antigen is unidentified. This sample stems from a study of cytomegalovirus exposure and HLA in healthy donors. As for the study in general: Out of 180 million or so T cells, an earlier analysis found some 120 million unique TCR beta sequences in total. Findings and caveats of the study: Relative to the roughly 640-donor mean, N-insertions were reportedly fewer in an Asian-associated ancestry cluster in a later analysis.

60 Vbeta and 13 Jbeta primers were used in PCR. Sequencing was performed with immunoSEQ multiplex PCR; in TCRdb, only in-frame clones are kept and a portion is missing. Among approximately 52,000 clones, roughly 70% were seen once, and the ten largest hold 30% to 40%. Sequenced input: PBMCs. This sequence originates from a man aged 35-49 years in good health and CMV-seropositive.

CDR3 in amino acids: CASSQEPGQGNTEAFF. CDR3 sequence (DNA): TGTGCCAGCAGCCAAGAACCGGGACAGGGTAACACTGAAGCTTTCTTT. The chain combines TRBV5-5 with TRBJ1-1; TRBD1 matches at 9 bases. The CDR3 covers 16 residues. V lost 4 bases and J lost 2; bases outside the gene matches: 9. Germline assignment: CDR1 SGHKS and CDR2 YYEKEE (reference sequence). The entire variable domain, with the rest obtained from reference TRBV5-5 and TRBJ1-1, is as follows: DAGVTQSPTHLIKTRGQQVTLRCSPISGHKSVSWYQQVLGQGPQFIFQYYEKEERGRGNFPDRFSARQFPNYSSELNVNALLLGDSALYLCASSQEPGQGNTEAFFGQGTRLTVV.